This is a list of T cell receptor beta chains from one sample in a study of CD8+ T cells in alopecia areata. TCRdb's copy holds only in-frame clones and misses some; the assay was immunoSEQ multiplex PCR. The data show over 200,000 clones, 64% seen once. The sequences come from CD4+ T cells sorted from blood, collected at week 4, from a patient treated with tofacitinib. Receptors were obtained from a human donor with alopecia areata. Each CDR3 is given without its conserved first and last residue.

>TRBV30|TRBJ1-5
AWSAGGTQPQH
>TRBV5-6|TRBJ1-2
ASSTRGWRGRPNYGYT
>TRBV30|TRBJ2-3
AWNKLDSDTQY
>TRBV5-1|TRBJ2-1
ASSLGQGNNEQF
>TRBV18|TRBJ2-7
ASSPRGPPYEQY
>TRBV7-9|TRBJ2-7
ASSLDRAAYEQY
>TRBV30|TRBJ1-1
AADRESTEAF
>TRBV25-1|TRBJ2-3
ASSQSDTQY
>TRBV6-4|TRBJ2-1
ASPEEGDNEQF
>TRBV18|TRBJ1-2
ASSLGTEYGYT
>TRBV29-1|TRBJ2-6
SADSGGANVLT
>TRBV30|TRBJ2-2
AWNRRVSGELF
>TRBV30|TRBJ1-5
AWSVRTGMNQPQH
>TRBV7-2|TRBJ2-7
ASSVGQGNEQY
>TRBV7-9|TRBJ2-2
ASSLRQITGELF
>TRBV6-5|TRBJ2-3
ASSRQPYSTDTQY
>TRBV7-9|TRBJ1-2
ASSLLYTDGYT
>TRBV7-9|TRBJ1-5
ASSLADNQPQH
>TRBV29-1|TRBJ1-1
SVSLKQGPLMNTEAF
>TRBV29-1|TRBJ2-7
SVEGRPGDEQY
>TRBV29-1|TRBJ1-1
SVARGLNTEAF
>TRBV2|TRBJ2-3
ASSPRTDTQY
>TRBV7-9|TRBJ2-5
ASSSEETQY
>TRBV7-2|TRBJ2-5
ASSPPGQTQY
>TRBV11-3|TRBJ2-1
ASSLEASGGHEQF
>TRBV5-1|TRBJ2-2
ASRPGSGELF
>TRBV19|TRBJ1-2
ATSGWSGYT
>TRBV29-1|TRBJ1-1
SAYSRQNTEAF
>TRBV29-1|TRBJ1-4
SVSAFNEKLF
>TRBV5-6|TRBJ1-6
ASSSDGGGNSPLH
>TRBV5-1|TRBJ2-1
ASSPGTTTHNEQF
>TRBV30|-
AWSGLRVSGKETQY
>TRBV5-1|TRBJ2-7
ASSLGQGAHEQY
>TRBV29-1|TRBJ2-1
SVGQRGDGEQF
>TRBV9|TRBJ1-2
ASSPQGRPGGDGYT
>TRBV6-1|TRBJ1-1
ASSEIWTGVEAF
>TRBV29-1|TRBJ2-3
SVTPRRGGTDTQY
>TRBV2|TRBJ2-7
ASRGGTGRGEQY
>TRBV27|TRBJ2-5
ASSPRTGETQY
>TRBV4-3|TRBJ1-1
ASRLQGNTEAF
>TRBV29-1|TRBJ2-7
SVVQTSYEQY
>TRBV10-3|TRBJ2-7
AISVEEAGRTLY
>TRBV27|TRBJ2-3
ASSLFGEVTDTQY
>TRBV7-2|TRBJ1-1
ASSYHSRGAF
>TRBV5-1|TRBJ2-5
ASSADRGLGTQY
>TRBV14|TRBJ2-5
ASSQASTVTQY
>TRBV25-1|TRBJ2-7
ASRGSGQTYEQY
>TRBV7-2|TRBJ2-1
ASRTTGTGNYNEQF
>TRBV6-1|TRBJ1-6
ASSPGGGNSPLH
>TRBV30|TRBJ1-6
AWSVRGNHLH
>TRBV7-2|TRBJ1-2
ASSSDLYGYT
>TRBV27|TRBJ1-2
ASSLKGGYGYT
>TRBV30|TRBJ2-7
AWSVIRGAASRSYEQY
>TRBV25-1|TRBJ1-5
ASRPGDNQPQH
>TRBV29-1|TRBJ2-5
SVLTTGQETQY
>TRBV4-1|TRBJ1-5
ASSQDLAPTGGGQPQH
>TRBV5-6|TRBJ2-7
ASSFLDRSYEQY
>TRBV7-9|TRBJ1-2
ASSMSIAGEYGYT
>TRBV30|TRBJ2-5
AWAGNGETQY